This TCR beta chain emerged from a study of T-cell reconstitution after alpha-beta-depleted transplantation in children. Study-wide results and limits: About two months after transplant, alpha-beta T cells reportedly came from several hundred expanded graft clones. Where some patients showed high TCRbeta diversity at day 60, it came from recipient T cells and thymic progenitors that had survived. T-cell counts and diversity at one year following transplant were attributed mainly to newly produced T cells.

A TCRbeta library incorporating unique molecular identifiers was prepared. TCRdb re-derived calls from the PCR reads in MiXCR, one entry per CDR3 protein. The profile shows about 300,000 distinct CDR3 sequences, over 7.5% of them singletons. Trimming stripped 0 bases from V and 5 bases from J, with 11 bases between. Germline assignment: CDR1 MNHEY and CDR2 SVGAGI. This CDR3 is 15 amino acids long. This clonotype was detected a few times. Its antigen is unidentified. Sample: peripheral blood, taken 360 days after TCRalphabeta/CD19-depleted stem cell transplant. The genes are TRBV6-5 and TRBJ2-1, with D tentatively TRBD1 or TRBD2 (6 bases each). This TCR came from a female patient aged 2-9 years who had a stem cell transplant for Fanconi anemia, so the T cells may come from the graft donor. CDR3 sequence reads: CASSYSGGYNNEQFF. For the CDR3, the DNA is TGTGCCAGCAGTTACTCAGGGGGGTACAACAATGAGCAGTTCTTC.